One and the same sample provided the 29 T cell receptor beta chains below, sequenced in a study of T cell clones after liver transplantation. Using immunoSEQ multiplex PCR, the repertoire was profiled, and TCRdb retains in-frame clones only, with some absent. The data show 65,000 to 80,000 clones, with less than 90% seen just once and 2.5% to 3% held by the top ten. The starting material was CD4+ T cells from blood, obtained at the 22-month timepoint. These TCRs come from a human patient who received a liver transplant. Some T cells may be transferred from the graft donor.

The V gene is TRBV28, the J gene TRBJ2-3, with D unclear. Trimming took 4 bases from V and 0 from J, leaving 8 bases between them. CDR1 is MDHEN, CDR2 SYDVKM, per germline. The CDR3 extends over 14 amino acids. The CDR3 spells CASSSTSSTDTQYF. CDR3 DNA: TGTGCCAGCAGTTCCACGTCTAGCACAGATACGCAGTATTTT. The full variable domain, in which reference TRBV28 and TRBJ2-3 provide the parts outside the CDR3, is DVKVTQSSRYLVKRTGEKVFLECVQDMDHENMFWYRQDPGLGLRLIYFSYDVKMKEKGDIPEGYSVSREKKERFSLILESASTNQTSMYLCASSSTSSTDTQYFGPGTRLTVL.

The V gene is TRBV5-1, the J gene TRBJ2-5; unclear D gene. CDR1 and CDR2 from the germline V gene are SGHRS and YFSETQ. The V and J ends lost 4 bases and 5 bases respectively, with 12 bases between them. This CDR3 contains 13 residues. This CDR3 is CASSLTLGETQYF. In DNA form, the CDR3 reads TGCGCCAGCAGCCTGACCTTGGGGGAGACCCAGTACTTC.

The CDR3 DNA reads TGTGCCAGCTCACTCGACAGGGGCCAAGAGACCCAGTACTTC. Translated: CASSLDRGQETQYF. The chain combines TRBV18 with TRBJ2-5; 8 nucleotides line up with TRBD1. Germline values: CDR1 KGHSH, CDR2 LQKENI. J gave up 1 base and V 4 bases, and 2 bases lay outside the gene matches. This CDR3 spans 14 amino acids. Full variable domain (rest looked up from reference TRBV18 and TRBJ2-5): NAGVMQNPRHLVRRRGQEARLRCSPMKGHSHVYWYRQLPEEGLKFMVYLQKENIIDESGMPKERFSAEFPKEGPSILRIQQVVRGDSAAYFCASSLDRGQETQYFGPGTRLLVL.

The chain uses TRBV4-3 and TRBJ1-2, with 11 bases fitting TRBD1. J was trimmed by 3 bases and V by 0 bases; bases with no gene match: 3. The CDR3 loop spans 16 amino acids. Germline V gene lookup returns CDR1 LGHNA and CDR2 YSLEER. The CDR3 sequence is CASSQEGTGGDYGYTF. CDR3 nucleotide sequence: TGCGCCAGCAGCCAAGAGGGGACAGGGGGTGACTATGGCTACACCTTC.

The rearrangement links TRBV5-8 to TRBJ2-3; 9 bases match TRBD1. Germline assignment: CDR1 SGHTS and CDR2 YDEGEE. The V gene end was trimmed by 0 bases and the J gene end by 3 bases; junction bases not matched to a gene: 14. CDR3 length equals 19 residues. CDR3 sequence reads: CASSLVSRFSGTGTDTQYF. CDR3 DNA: TGTGCCAGCAGCTTGGTATCCCGGTTCTCCGGGACAGGGACAGATACGCAGTATTTT.

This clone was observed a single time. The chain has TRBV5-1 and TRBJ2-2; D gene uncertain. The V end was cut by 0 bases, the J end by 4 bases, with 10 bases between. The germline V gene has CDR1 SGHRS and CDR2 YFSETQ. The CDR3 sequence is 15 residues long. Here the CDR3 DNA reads TGCGCCAGCAGCTTGGGGGTACGAAGCACCGGGGAGCTGTTTTTT. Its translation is CASSLGVRSTGELFF.

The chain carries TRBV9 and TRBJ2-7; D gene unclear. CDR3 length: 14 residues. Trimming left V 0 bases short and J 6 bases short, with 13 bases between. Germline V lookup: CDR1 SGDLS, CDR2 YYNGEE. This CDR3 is CASSVATSSGEQYF. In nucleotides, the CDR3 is TGTGCCAGCAGCGTAGCTACATCGTCGGGCGAGCAGTACTTC.

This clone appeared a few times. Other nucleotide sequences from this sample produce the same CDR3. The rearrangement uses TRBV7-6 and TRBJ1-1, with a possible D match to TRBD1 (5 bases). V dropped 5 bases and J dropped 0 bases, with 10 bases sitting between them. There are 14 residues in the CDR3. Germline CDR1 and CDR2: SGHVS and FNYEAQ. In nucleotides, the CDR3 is TGTGCCAGCAGCCCTACAGGACTGAACACTGAAGCTTTCTTT. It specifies CASSPTGLNTEAFF.

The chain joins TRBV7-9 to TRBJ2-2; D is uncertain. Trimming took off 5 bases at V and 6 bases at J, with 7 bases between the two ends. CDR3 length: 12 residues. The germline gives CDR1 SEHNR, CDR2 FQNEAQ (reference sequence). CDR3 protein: CASSQLSGELFF. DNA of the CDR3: TGTGCCAGCAGCCAATTGTCCGGGGAGCTGTTTTTT.

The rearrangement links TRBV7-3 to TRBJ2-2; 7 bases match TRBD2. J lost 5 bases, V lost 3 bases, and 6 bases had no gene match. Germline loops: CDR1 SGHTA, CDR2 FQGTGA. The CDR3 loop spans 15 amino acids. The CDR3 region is CASSLTGLKTGELFF. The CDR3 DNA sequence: TGTGCCAGCAGCTTGACGGGACTAAAAACCGGGGAGCTGTTTTTT.

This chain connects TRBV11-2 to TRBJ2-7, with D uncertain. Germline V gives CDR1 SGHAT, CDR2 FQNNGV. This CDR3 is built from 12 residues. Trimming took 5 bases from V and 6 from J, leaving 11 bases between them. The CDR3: CASSHQRSEQYF. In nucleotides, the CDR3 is TGTGCCAGCAGCCATCAACGTAGCGAGCAGTACTTC.

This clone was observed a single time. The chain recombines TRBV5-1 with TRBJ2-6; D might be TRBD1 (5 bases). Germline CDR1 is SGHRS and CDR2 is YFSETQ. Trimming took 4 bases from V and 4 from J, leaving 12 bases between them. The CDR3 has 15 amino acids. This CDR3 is CASSAGHLGANVLTF. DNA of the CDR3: TGCGCCAGCAGCGCAGGACACCTCGGGGCCAACGTCCTGACTTTC.

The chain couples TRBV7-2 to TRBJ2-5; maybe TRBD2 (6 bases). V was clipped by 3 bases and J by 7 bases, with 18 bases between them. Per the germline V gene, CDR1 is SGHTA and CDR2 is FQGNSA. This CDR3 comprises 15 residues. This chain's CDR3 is CASSLGWRGLWTQYF. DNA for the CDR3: TGTGCCAGCAGCTTGGGGTGGAGGGGCCTGTGGACCCAGTACTTC.

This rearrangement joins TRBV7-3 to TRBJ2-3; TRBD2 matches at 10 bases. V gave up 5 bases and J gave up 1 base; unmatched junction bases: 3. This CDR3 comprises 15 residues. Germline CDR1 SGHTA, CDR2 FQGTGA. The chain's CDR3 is CASSAGTSGTDTQYF. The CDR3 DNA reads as TGTGCCAGCAGCGCCGGGACTAGCGGCACAGATACGCAGTATTTT.

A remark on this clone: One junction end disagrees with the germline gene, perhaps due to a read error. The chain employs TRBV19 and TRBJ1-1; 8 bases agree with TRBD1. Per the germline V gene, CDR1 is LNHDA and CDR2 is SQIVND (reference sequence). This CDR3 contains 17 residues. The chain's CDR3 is CASSTNRGKGMNAEAFF. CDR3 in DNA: TGTGCCAGTAGTACTAACAGGGGGAAAGGGATGAACGCTGAAGCTTTCTTT.

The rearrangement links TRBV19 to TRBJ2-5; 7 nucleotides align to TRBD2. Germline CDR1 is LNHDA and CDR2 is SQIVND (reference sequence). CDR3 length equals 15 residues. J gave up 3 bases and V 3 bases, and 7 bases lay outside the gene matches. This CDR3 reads CASSIGRLAEETQYF. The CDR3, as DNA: TGTGCCAGTAGTATCGGAAGGCTAGCGGAAGAGACCCAGTACTTC.

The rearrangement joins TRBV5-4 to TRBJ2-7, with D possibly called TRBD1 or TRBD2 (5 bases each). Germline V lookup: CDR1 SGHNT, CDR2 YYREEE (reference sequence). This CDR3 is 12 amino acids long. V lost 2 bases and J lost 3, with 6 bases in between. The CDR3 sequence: CASSFGGYEQYF. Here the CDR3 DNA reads TGTGCCAGCAGCTTTGGGGGCTACGAGCAGTACTTC. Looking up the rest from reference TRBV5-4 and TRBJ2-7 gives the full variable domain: ETGVTQSPTHLIKTRGQQVTLRCSSQSGHNTVSWYQQALGQGPQFIFQYYREEENGRGNFPPRFSGLQFPNYSSELNVNALELDDSALYLCASSFGGYEQYFGPGTRLTVT.

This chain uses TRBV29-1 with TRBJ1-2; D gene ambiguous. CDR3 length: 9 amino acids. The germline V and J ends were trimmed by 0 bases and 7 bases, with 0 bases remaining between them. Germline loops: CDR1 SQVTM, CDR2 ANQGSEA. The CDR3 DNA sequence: TGCAGCGTTGAAGATGGCTACACCTTC. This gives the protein CSVEDGYTF.

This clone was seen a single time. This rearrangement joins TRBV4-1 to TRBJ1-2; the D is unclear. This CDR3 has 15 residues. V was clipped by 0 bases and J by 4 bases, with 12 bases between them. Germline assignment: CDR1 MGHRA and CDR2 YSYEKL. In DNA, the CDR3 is TGCGCCAGCAGCCAAGATAGGGTCTGGGGCTATGGCTACACCTTC. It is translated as CASSQDRVWGYGYTF.

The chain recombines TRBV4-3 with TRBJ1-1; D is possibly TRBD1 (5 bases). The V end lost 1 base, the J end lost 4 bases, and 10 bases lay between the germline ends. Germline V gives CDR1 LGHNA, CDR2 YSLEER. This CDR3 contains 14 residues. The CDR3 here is CASSQGGGGTEAFF. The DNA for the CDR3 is TGCGCCAGCAGCCAAGGTGGGGGAGGCACTGAAGCTTTCTTT.

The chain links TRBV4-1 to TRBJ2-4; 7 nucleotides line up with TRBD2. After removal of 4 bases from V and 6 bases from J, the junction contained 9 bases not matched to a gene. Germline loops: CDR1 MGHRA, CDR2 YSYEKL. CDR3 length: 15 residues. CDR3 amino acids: CASSLGLEGLNIQYF. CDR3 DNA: TGCGCCAGCAGCCTTGGACTAGAGGGGCTAAACATTCAGTACTTC.

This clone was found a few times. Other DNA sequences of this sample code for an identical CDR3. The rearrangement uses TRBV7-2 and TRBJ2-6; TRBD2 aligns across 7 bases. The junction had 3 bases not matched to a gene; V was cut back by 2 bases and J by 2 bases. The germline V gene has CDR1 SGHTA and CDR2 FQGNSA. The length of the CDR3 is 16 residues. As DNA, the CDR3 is TGTGCCAGCAGCTTATCCGCGGGGGCTGGGGCCAACGTCCTGACTTTC. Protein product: CASSLSAGAGANVLTF. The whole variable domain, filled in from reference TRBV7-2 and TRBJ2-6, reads GAGVSQSPSNKVTEKGKDVELRCDPISGHTALYWYRQSLGQGLEFLIYFQGNSAPDKSGLPSDRFSAERTGGSVSTLTIQRTQQEDSAVYLCASSLSAGAGANVLTFGAGSRLTVL.

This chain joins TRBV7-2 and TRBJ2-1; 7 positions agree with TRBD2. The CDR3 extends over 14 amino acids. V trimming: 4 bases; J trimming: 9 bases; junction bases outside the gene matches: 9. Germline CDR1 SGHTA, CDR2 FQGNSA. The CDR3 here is CASSSPSQRGEQFF. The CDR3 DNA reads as TGTGCCAGCAGCTCTCCGAGTCAGCGGGGTGAGCAGTTCTTC.

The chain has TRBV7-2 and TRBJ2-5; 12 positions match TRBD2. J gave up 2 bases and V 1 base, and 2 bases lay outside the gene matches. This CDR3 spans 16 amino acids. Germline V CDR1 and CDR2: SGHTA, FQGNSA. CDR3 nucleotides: TGTGCCAGCAGCTTAGGTCTAGCGGGGGGGCAAGAGACCCAGTACTTC. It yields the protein CASSLGLAGGQETQYF.

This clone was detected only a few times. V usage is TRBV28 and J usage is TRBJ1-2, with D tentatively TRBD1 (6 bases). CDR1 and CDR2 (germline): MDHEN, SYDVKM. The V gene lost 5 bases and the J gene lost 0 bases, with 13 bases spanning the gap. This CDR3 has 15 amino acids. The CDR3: CASSPRRTANYGYTF. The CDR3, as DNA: TGTGCCAGCAGTCCTCGGCGGACAGCTAACTATGGCTACACCTTC.

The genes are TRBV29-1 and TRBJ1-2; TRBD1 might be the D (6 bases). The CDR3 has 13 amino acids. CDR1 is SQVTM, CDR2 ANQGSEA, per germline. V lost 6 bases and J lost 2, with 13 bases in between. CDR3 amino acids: CSVPTGSNYGYTF. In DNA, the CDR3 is TGCAGCGTCCCGACAGGTTCCAACTATGGCTACACCTTC.

Here the CDR3 DNA reads TGTGCCAGTAGTAAGGGTCCCAGCGAAAAACTGTTTTTT. It encodes CASSKGPSEKLFF. The rearrangement links TRBV19 to TRBJ1-4, with D unresolved. The CDR3 totals 13 residues. Trimming took 4 bases from V and 8 from J, leaving 11 bases between them. CDR1 and CDR2 (germline): LNHDA, SQIVND (reference sequence).

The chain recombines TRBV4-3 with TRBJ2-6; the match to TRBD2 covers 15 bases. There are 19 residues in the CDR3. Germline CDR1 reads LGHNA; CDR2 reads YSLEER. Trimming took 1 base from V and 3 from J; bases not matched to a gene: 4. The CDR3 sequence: CASSQGTSGGAGGANVLTF. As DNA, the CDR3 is TGCGCCAGCAGCCAAGGGACTAGCGGGGGGGCCGGTGGGGCCAACGTCCTGACTTTC.

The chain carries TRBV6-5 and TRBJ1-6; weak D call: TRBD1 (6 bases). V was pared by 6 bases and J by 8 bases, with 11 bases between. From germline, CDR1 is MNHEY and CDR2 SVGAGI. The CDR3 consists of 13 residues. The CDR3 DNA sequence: TGTGCCAGCAGGCGACAGGACTATTCACCCCTCCACTTT. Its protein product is CASRRQDYSPLHF.